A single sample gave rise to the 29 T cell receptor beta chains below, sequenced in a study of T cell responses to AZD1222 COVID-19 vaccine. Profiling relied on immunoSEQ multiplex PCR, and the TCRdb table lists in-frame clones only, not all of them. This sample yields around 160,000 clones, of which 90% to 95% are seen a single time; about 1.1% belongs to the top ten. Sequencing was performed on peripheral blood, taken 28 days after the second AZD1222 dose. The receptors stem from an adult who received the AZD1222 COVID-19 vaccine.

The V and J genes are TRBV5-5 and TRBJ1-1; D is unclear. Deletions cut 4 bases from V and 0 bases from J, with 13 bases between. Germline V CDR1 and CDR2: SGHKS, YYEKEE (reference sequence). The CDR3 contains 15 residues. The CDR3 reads CASSPLRTMNTEAFF. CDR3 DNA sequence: TGTGCCAGCAGCCCCCTGCGGACTATGAACACTGAAGCTTTCTTT. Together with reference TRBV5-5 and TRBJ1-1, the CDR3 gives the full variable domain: DAGVTQSPTHLIKTRGQQVTLRCSPISGHKSVSWYQQVLGQGPQFIFQYYEKEERGRGNFPDRFSARQFPNYSSELNVNALLLGDSALYLCASSPLRTMNTEAFFGQGTRLTVV.

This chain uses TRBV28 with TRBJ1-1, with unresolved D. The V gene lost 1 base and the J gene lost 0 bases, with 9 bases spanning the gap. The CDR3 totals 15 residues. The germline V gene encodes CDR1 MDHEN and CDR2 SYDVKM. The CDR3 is CASSLLGYMNTEAFF. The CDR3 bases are TGTGCCAGCAGTTTATTGGGATATATGAACACTGAAGCTTTCTTT.

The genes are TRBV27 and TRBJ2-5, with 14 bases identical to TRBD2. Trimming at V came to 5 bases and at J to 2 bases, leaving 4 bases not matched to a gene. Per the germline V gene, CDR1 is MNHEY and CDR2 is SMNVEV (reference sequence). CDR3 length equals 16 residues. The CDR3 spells CASSPRTSGGQETQYF. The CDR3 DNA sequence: TGTGCCAGCAGTCCAAGGACTAGCGGGGGGCAAGAGACCCAGTACTTC.

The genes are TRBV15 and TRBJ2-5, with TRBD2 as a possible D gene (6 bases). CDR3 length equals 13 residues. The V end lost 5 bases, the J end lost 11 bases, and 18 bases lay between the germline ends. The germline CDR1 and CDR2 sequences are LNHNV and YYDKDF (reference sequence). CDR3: CATSFPVGRGQYF. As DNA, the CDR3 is TGTGCCACCAGCTTTCCGGTTGGCCGGGGGCAGTACTTC. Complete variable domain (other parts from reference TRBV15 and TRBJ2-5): DAMVIQNPRYQVTQFGKPVTLSCSQTLNHNVMYWYQQKSSQAPKLLFHYYDKDFNNEADTPDNFQSRRPNTSFCFLDIRSPGLGDTAMYLCATSFPVGRGQYFGPGTRLLVL.

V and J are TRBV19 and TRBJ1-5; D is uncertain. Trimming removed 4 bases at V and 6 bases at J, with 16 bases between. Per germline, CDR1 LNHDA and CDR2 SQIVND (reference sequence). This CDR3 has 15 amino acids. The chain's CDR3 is CASSKAVRAGQPQHF. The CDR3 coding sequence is TGTGCCAGTAGTAAGGCGGTCCGGGCGGGTCAGCCCCAGCATTTT. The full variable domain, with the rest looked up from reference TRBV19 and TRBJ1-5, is DGGITQSPKYLFRKEGQNVTLSCEQNLNHDAMYWYRQDPGQGLRLIYYSQIVNDFQKGDIAEGYSVSREKKESFPLTVTSAQKNPTAFYLCASSKAVRAGQPQHFGDGTRLSIL.

The CDR3 here is CASSYKGRENTEAFF. DNA for the CDR3: TGTGCCAGCAGTTACAAAGGCAGAGAGAACACTGAAGCTTTCTTT. The rearrangement links TRBV6-6 to TRBJ1-1, with D unclear. There are 15 residues in the CDR3. V was clipped by 2 bases and J by 1 base, with 11 bases between them. Germline loops: CDR1 MNHNY, CDR2 SVGAGI (reference sequence).

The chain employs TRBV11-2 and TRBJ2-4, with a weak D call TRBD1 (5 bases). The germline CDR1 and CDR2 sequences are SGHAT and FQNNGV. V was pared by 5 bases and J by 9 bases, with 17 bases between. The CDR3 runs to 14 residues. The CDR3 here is CASSPPAGMSIQYF. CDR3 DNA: TGTGCCAGCAGCCCCCCGGCAGGGATGAGCATTCAGTACTTC. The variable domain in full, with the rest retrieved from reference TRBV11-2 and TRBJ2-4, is EAGVAQSPRYKIIEKRQSVAFWCNPISGHATLYWYQQILGQGPKLLIQFQNNGVVDDSQLPKDRFSAERLKGVDSTLKIQPAKLEDSAVYLCASSPPAGMSIQYFGAGTRLSVL.

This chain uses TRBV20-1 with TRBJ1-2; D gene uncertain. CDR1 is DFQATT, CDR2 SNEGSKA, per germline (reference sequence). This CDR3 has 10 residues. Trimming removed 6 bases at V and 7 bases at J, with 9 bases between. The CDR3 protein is CSALRGGYTF. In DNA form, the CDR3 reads TGCAGTGCCCTCAGAGGTGGCTACACCTTC.

The CDR3 loop reads CASSVRGDQPQHF. CDR3 DNA sequence: TGTGCCAGCAGTGTTCGGGGGGATCAGCCCCAGCATTTT. The V call is TRBV6-2 or TRBV6-3, the J call TRBJ1-5; D is perhaps TRBD1 (5 bases). Germline V gene data show CDR1 as MNHEY and CDR2 as SVGEGT. V was trimmed by 5 bases and J by 5 bases, leaving 10 bases between them. This CDR3 is 13 amino acids long.

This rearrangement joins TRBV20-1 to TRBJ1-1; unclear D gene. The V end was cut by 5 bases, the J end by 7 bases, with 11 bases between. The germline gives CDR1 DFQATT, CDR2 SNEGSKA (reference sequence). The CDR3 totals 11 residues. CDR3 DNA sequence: TGCAGTGCTCTGGGTCGTAGTGAAGCTTTCTTT. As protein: CSALGRSEAFF.

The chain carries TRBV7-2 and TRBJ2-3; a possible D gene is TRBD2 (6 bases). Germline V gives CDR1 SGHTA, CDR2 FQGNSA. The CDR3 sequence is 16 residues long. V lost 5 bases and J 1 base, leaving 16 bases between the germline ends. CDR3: CASSARVGGGTDTQYF. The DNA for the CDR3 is TGTGCCAGCAGCGCCCGGGTAGGCGGGGGCACAGATACGCAGTATTTT.

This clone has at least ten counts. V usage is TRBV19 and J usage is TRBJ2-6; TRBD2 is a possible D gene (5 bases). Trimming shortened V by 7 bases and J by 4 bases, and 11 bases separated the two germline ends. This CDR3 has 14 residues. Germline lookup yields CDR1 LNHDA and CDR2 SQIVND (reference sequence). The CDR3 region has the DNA TGTGCCAGTACTCGGGGATACGGGGCCAACGTCCTGACTTTC. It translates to CASTRGYGANVLTF.

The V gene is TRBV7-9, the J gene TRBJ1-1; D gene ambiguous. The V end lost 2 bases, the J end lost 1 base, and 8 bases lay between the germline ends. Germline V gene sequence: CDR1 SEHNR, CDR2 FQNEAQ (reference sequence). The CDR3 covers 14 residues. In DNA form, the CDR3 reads TGTGCCAGCAGCTTATTGGGAGGGAACACTGAAGCTTTCTTT. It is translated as CASSLLGGNTEAFF.

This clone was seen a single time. As DNA, the CDR3 is TGTGCCAGCAGCATTAGAGGGTCACCCCTCCACTTT. It codes for CASSIRGSPLHF. The genes are TRBV27 and TRBJ1-6, with D unresolved. There are 12 residues in the CDR3. Germline V CDR1 and CDR2: MNHEY, SMNVEV (reference sequence). V lost 6 bases, J lost 10 bases, and 10 bases lay in between.

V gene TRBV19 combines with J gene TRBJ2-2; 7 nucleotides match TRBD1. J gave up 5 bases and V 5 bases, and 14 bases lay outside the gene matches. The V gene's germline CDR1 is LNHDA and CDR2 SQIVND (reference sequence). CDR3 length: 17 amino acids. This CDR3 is CASSLIRQGPGTGELFF. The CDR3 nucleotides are TGTGCCAGTAGTCTTATCCGACAGGGTCCGGGGACCGGGGAGCTGTTTTTT.

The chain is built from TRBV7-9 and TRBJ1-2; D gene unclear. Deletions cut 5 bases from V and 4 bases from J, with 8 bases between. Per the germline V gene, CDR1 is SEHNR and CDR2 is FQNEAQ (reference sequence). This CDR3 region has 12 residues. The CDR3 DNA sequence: TGTGCCAGCAGCCCGCCTTCCTATGGCTACACCTTC. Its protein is CASSPPSYGYTF.

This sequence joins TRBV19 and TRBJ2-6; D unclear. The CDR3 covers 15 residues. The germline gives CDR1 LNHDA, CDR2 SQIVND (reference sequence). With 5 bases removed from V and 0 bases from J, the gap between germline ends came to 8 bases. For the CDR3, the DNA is TGTGCCAGTAGTGCACTGAGCTCTGGGGCCAACGTCCTGACTTTC. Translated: CASSALSSGANVLTF. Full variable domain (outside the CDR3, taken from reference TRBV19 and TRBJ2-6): DGGITQSPKYLFRKEGQNVTLSCEQNLNHDAMYWYRQDPGQGLRLIYYSQIVNDFQKGDIAEGYSVSREKKESFPLTVTSAQKNPTAFYLCASSALSSGANVLTFGAGSRLTVL.

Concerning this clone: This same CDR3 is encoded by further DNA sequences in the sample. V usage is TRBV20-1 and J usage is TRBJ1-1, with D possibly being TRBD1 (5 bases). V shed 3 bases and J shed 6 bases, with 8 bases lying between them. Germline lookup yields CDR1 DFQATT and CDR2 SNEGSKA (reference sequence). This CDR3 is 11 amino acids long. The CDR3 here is CSARGGAEAFF. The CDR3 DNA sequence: TGCAGTGCTAGGGGGGGGGCTGAAGCTTTCTTT.

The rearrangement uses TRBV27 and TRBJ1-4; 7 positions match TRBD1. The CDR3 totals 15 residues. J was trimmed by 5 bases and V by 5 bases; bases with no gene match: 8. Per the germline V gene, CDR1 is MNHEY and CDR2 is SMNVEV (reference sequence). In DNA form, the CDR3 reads TGTGCCAGCAGTCGTCAGGGGGGGGAAAATGAAAAACTGTTTTTT. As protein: CASSRQGGENEKLFF.

CDR3 region: CASRVDSYTEAFF. In DNA form, the CDR3 reads TGTGCCAGCAGGGTGGACAGTTACACTGAAGCTTTCTTT. J is TRBJ1-1 and V is TRBV12-3 or TRBV12-4, with a tentative D call TRBD1 (6 bases). V lost 6 bases and J 3 bases, leaving 11 bases between the germline ends. CDR3 size: 13 residues.

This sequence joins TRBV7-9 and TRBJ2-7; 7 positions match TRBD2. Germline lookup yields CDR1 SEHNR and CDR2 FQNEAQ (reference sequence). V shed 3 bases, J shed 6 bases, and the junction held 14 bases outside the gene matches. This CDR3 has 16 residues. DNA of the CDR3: TGTGCCAGCAGCTTGTTCACCCCGGGGGAGGGGAGCGAGCAGTACTTC. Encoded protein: CASSLFTPGEGSEQYF.

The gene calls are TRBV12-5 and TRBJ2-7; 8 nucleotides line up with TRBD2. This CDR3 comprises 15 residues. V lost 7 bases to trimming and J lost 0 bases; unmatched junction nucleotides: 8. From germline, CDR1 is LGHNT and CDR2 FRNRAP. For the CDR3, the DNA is TGTGCTAGTGAGTACGGGGGGGGCCTCTCCTACGAGCAGTACTTC. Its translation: CASEYGGGLSYEQYF. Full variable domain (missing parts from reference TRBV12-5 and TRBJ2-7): DARVTQTPRHKVTEMGQEVTMRCQPILGHNTVFWYRQTMMQGLELLAYFRNRAPLDDSGMPKDRFSAEMPDATLATLKIQPSEPRDSAVYFCASEYGGGLSYEQYFGPGTRLTVT.

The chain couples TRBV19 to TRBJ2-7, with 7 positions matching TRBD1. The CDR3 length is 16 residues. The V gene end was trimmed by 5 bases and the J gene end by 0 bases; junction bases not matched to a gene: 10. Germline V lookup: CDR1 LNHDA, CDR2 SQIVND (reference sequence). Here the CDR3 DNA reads TGTGCCAGTAGTCCAAATAGACAGGGTCTCTCCTACGAGCAGTACTTC. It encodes CASSPNRQGLSYEQYF. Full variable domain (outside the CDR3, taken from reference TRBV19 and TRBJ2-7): DGGITQSPKYLFRKEGQNVTLSCEQNLNHDAMYWYRQDPGQGLRLIYYSQIVNDFQKGDIAEGYSVSREKKESFPLTVTSAQKNPTAFYLCASSPNRQGLSYEQYFGPGTRLTVT.

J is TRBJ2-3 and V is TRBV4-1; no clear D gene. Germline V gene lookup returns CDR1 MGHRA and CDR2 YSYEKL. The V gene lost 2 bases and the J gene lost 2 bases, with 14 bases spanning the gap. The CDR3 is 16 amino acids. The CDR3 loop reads CASSQSLETLTDTQYF. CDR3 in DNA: TGCGCCAGCAGCCAATCCCTGGAAACCCTCACAGATACGCAGTATTTT.

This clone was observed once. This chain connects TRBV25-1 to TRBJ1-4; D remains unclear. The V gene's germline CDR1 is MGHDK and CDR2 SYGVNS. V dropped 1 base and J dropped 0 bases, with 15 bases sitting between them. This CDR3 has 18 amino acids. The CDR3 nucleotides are TGTGCCAGCAGTGAATTTGAGGGCTACCCTGCAACTAATGAAAAACTGTTTTTT. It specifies CASSEFEGYPATNEKLFF.

CDR3 protein: CASSFWRDGYTF. In DNA, the CDR3 is TGCGCCAGCAGCTTTTGGAGAGACGGCTACACCTTC. This chain links TRBV5-1 with TRBJ1-2; D ambiguous. V shed 2 bases and J shed 8 bases, with 10 bases lying between them. The CDR3 totals 12 residues. Germline CDR1 reads SGHRS; CDR2 reads YFSETQ.

CDR3 coding DNA: TGTGCCAGCAGAAAGGGGTGGAGCAATCAGCCCCAGCATTTT. This translates into CASRKGWSNQPQHF. The chain recombines TRBV6-5 with TRBJ1-5, with D possibly being TRBD1 (5 bases). Trimming left V 6 bases short and J 1 base short, with 10 bases between. CDR1 is MNHEY and CDR2 is SVGAGI in the germline V gene. The CDR3 extends over 14 amino acids.

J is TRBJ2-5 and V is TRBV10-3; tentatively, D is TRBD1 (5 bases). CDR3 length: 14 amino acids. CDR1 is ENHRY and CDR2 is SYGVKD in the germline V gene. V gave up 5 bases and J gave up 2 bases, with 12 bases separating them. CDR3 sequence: CAISPAQGQETQYF. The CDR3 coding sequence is TGTGCCATCAGTCCCGCCCAGGGACAAGAGACCCAGTACTTC.

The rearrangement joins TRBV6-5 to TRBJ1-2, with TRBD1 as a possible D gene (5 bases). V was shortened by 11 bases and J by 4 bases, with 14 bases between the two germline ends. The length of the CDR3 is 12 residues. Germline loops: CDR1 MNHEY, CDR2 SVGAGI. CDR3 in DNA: TGTGCCTCCGCCTCGGGGGTCTATGGCTACACCTTC. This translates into CASASGVYGYTF.